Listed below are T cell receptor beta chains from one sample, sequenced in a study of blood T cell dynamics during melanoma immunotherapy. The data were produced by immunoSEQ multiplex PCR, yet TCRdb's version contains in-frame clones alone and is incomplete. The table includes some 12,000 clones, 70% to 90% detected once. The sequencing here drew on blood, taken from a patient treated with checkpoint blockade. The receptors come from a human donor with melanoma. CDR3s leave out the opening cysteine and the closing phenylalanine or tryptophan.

ASSRSGTGLETQY	TRBV4-2	TRBJ2-5
ASSIEMTDSGNTIY	TRBV19	TRBJ1-3
ASKTDYNSPLH	TRBV19	TRBJ1-6
SASYTEAF	TRBV20-1	TRBJ1-1
ASSFSTGGGTEAF	TRBV11-2	TRBJ1-1
ASGLSGWGYT	TRBV12-5	TRBJ1-2
ASSRSEFTGELF	TRBV6-5	TRBJ2-2
ASSRLPTSGGADEQF	TRBV7-3	TRBJ2-1
ASSISRGNTEAF	TRBV19	TRBJ1-1
ASSPGTVRSGANVLT	TRBV28	TRBJ2-6
ASSPGVDEAF	TRBV11-2	TRBJ1-1
AWTGVSTGNTIY	TRBV30	TRBJ1-3
ASSTPTSEAF	TRBV7-8	TRBJ1-1
ASSLAGQGLATNEKLF	TRBV7-6	TRBJ1-4
ASSRTGGPGGYT	TRBV6-5	TRBJ1-2
ASSLQQGPYEQY	TRBV7-7	-
ASSLDSTANNEQF	TRBV7-2	TRBJ2-1
ATSRVTGGRTGELF	TRBV15	TRBJ2-2
ASSEPGGPSYEQY	TRBV6-1	TRBJ2-7
ASSLDSTNEKLF	TRBV7-2	TRBJ1-4
ASSEVGRGVRLF	TRBV6-1	TRBJ1-4
SVFGAGGTDTQY	TRBV29-1	TRBJ2-3
ASSRTGPKTEAF	TRBV7-2	TRBJ1-1
ASSLALGGNTIY	TRBV7-2	TRBJ1-3
ASSLPGTETEAF	TRBV5-1	TRBJ1-1
ASSSGTYTGELF	TRBV2	TRBJ2-2
AWSVSTDTQY	TRBV30	TRBJ2-3
ASSEAQNRGNSPLH	TRBV2	TRBJ1-6
ASNRQGGKAEAF	TRBV21-1	TRBJ1-1
ASSVTGDGYT	TRBV2	TRBJ1-2
ATTLGLNTEAF	TRBV15	TRBJ1-1
ASSRRPFRTGGNTGELF	TRBV4-3	TRBJ2-2
ASSLSSGGAYEQY	TRBV7-3	TRBJ2-7
ASSLADRTYGYT	TRBV7-9	TRBJ1-2
ATPPRQGAYNEQF	TRBV18	TRBJ2-1
AWSSGGLSYGYT	TRBV30	TRBJ1-2
ASSQDRPGSGYT	TRBV14	TRBJ1-2
ASSSRGTNYGYT	TRBV18	TRBJ1-2
ASSSPGVGTDTQY	TRBV28	TRBJ2-3
ASSHGTRTDYRQPQH	TRBV4-1	TRBJ1-5
ASSIDRGDNQPQH	TRBV19	TRBJ1-5
ASSPRGLRTEAF	TRBV4-2	TRBJ1-1
ASRDQPNSPLH	TRBV27	TRBJ1-6
ASSEPAGGMIGYT	TRBV7-2	TRBJ1-2
ATSRDLRKNQPQH	TRBV15	TRBJ1-5
ASSLNRAGGTEAF	TRBV9	TRBJ1-1
ASSAVGGATNTGELF	TRBV9	TRBJ2-2
ASSSPAGVTYEQY	TRBV6-5	-
ASSRALGYNSPLH	TRBV28	TRBJ1-6
SDRVDYGYT	TRBV29-1	TRBJ1-2
AWTGGPGQGVGYT	TRBV30	TRBJ1-2
ASRSPSSYEQY	TRBV5-1	-
ASSLGQNTDTQY	TRBV5-1	TRBJ2-3
ASSNRDSAYEQY	TRBV6-5	TRBJ2-7
ASTSSGVPGGYT	TRBV6-1	TRBJ1-2